Following are 14 T cell receptor beta chains from one sample sequenced in a study of CD8+ T cells in alopecia areata. Sequencing relied on a cDNA template that was reverse transcribed from extracted RNA. Produced via immunoSEQ multiplex PCR; TCRdb's table is partial and in-frame only. The sample records about 97,000 clones, roughly two fifths being singletons. Input material: CD4+ T cells sorted from blood. Receptor source: a human donor with alopecia areata.

This clone has only a few counts. This chain connects TRBV7-2 to TRBJ2-7, with 7 bases that match TRBD1. This CDR3 is built from 13 residues. Looked up from germline, CDR1 is SGHTA and CDR2 is FQGNSA. V shed 7 bases, J shed 3 bases, and the junction held 6 bases outside the gene matches. CDR3 residues: CASTRQGNYEQYF. DNA of the CDR3: TGTGCCAGCACCCGACAGGGAAACTACGAGCAGTACTTC.

This clone was found a few times. This rearrangement joins TRBV29-1 to TRBJ1-1; D is ambiguous. Trimming left V 2 bases short and J 1 base short, with 14 bases between. CDR1 and CDR2 from the germline V gene are SQVTM and ANQGSEA. The CDR3 has 15 amino acids. CDR3 in amino acids: CSVEIHRRTNTEAFF. The CDR3 bases are TGCAGCGTTGAAATTCACCGTAGGACGAACACTGAAGCTTTCTTT.

There are a few counts of this clone. The chain employs TRBV30 and TRBJ2-6, with D possibly being TRBD1 or TRBD2 (5 bases each). The CDR3 is 17 residues long. V was shortened by 2 bases and J by 1 base, with 15 bases between the two germline ends. The germline gives CDR1 GTSNPN, CDR2 SVGIG (reference sequence). The CDR3 is CAWSPRGFPSGANVLTF. CDR3 nucleotides: TGTGCCTGGAGTCCCCGGGGCTTCCCTTCTGGGGCCAACGTCCTGACTTTC.

CDR3 in DNA: TGCGCCAGCAGCGCGGGACTAGCCCGTTCTGGGGCCAACGTCCTGACTTTC. Translation gives CASSAGLARSGANVLTF. The chain recombines TRBV5-1 with TRBJ2-6, with 9 bases lining up with TRBD2. The CDR3 covers 17 residues. The germline V gene has CDR1 SGHRS and CDR2 YFSETQ. The J segment lost 1 base and the V segment lost 4 bases, leaving 6 bases of the junction unmatched.

J is TRBJ2-7 and V is TRBV29-1, with 11 bases fitting TRBD1. Per the germline V gene, CDR1 is SQVTM and CDR2 is ANQGSEA. CDR3 length: 14 residues. After removal of 6 bases from V and 2 bases from J, the junction contained 6 bases not matched to a gene. The CDR3 DNA reads TGCAGCGTGCGACCGGGACAGGGGGCCTACGAGCAGTACTTC. Protein sequence: CSVRPGQGAYEQYF.

This rearrangement joins TRBV27 to TRBJ1-1; the D is unclear. Per the germline V gene, CDR1 is MNHEY and CDR2 is SMNVEV (reference sequence). The V gene lost 4 bases and the J gene lost 0 bases, with 6 bases spanning the gap. The CDR3 has 13 residues. Here the CDR3 reads CASSWNMNTEAFF. The DNA of the CDR3 is TGTGCCAGCAGTTGGAACATGAACACTGAAGCTTTCTTT.

Only a few counts were recorded for this clone. V usage is TRBV23-1 and J usage is TRBJ2-5; D is unresolved. TRBV23-1 is an open reading frame, and its role is uncertain. Trimming stripped 0 bases from V and 3 bases from J, with 8 bases between. The CDR3 runs 14 residues. The CDR3: CASSQSLNEETQYF. The DNA of the CDR3 is TGCGCCAGCAGTCAATCCCTAAACGAAGAGACCCAGTACTTC.

The sample holds a few counts of this clone. The chain joins TRBV23-1 to TRBJ2-5, with D unresolved. TRBV23-1 counts as an open reading frame of uncertain function. Trimming removed 0 bases at V and 0 bases at J, with 8 bases between. This CDR3 comprises 15 residues. This chain's CDR3 is CASSQSNSYQETQYF. In nucleotides, the CDR3 is TGCGCCAGCAGTCAATCAAACAGTTACCAAGAGACCCAGTACTTC.

This chain links TRBV29-1 with TRBJ2-5; D unresolved. CDR3 size: 13 residues. CDR1 and CDR2 (germline): SQVTM, ANQGSEA. Trimming pared 2 bases from V and 5 bases from J, leaving 12 bases between. The chain's CDR3 is CSVEWVVLETQYF. The CDR3 nucleotides read TGCAGCGTTGAATGGGTAGTCCTTGAGACCCAGTACTTC.

The chain couples TRBV4-1 to TRBJ2-7; TRBD2 might be the D (6 bases). The CDR3 consists of 15 residues. Trimming pared 5 bases from V and 3 bases from J, leaving 17 bases between. Looked up from germline, CDR1 is MGHRA and CDR2 is YSYEKL. The CDR3 sequence: CASSSHPSELYEQYF. Written as DNA, the CDR3 is TGCGCCAGCAGCTCCCACCCTAGCGAGCTCTACGAGCAGTACTTC.

The chain combines TRBV27 with TRBJ1-2; D is ambiguous. The CDR3 contains 15 residues. V lost 0 bases and J lost 5, with 13 bases in between. Germline V lookup: CDR1 MNHEY, CDR2 SMNVEV (reference sequence). CDR3 loop: CASSLSSGRPYGYTF. Here the CDR3 DNA reads TGTGCCAGCAGTTTATCCTCCGGTAGGCCTTATGGCTACACCTTC.

This chain connects TRBV19 to TRBJ1-5; 7 bases match TRBD1. The germline V gene has CDR1 LNHDA and CDR2 SQIVND (reference sequence). Germline trimming cut 5 bases from V and 2 bases from J; bases unmatched to any gene: 6. This CDR3 has 15 amino acids. CDR3 nucleotide sequence: TGTGCCAGTAGTTCCCACAGGGGTGGCAATCAGCCCCAGCATTTT. It specifies CASSSHRGGNQPQHF.

This clone has only a few counts. V usage is TRBV9 and J usage is TRBJ2-7; TRBD2 matches 8 bases. Germline CDR1 and CDR2: SGDLS and YYNGEE. The CDR3 spans 15 residues. V was clipped by 0 bases and J by 7 bases; unmatched bases: 9. The CDR3 nucleotides read TGTGCCAGCAGCGTAGTTGCGGGGGGATTGCGGGAGCAGTACTTC. Translating gives CASSVVAGGLREQYF.

This clone has more than one count but fewer than ten. The rearrangement uses TRBV19 and TRBJ2-5, with D possibly TRBD1 on 6 matching bases. This CDR3 has 15 amino acids. Germline CDR1 is LNHDA and CDR2 is SQIVND (reference sequence). The V and J ends lost 4 bases and 2 bases respectively, with 14 bases between them. In nucleotides, the CDR3 is TGTGCCAGTAGTACCCGGACAGAGCATCAAGAGACCCAGTACTTC. It codes for CASSTRTEHQETQYF.